A single sample gave rise to the 21 T cell receptor beta chains below, sequenced in a study of blood T cell repertoires in COVID-19. Data came from immunoSEQ multiplex PCR; TCRdb stores just in-frame clones and leaves some out. This table holds some 27,000 clones, around 87% found once. The sample consisted of peripheral blood. The receptors come from a human donor in a cohort sampled during active COVID-19. The donor label of this sample is uncertain.

The rearrangement uses TRBV9 and TRBJ2-3; TRBD2 aligns across 8 bases. The J segment lost 0 bases and the V segment lost 0 bases, leaving 3 bases of the junction unmatched. The CDR3 extends over 16 amino acids. Per germline, CDR1 SGDLS and CDR2 YYNGEE. The CDR3 nucleotides are TGTGCCAGCAGCGTAGGGATAGCGGGGAGCACAGATACGCAGTATTTT. The encoded protein is CASSVGIAGSTDTQYF. The complete variable domain, with remaining parts taken from reference TRBV9 and TRBJ2-3, reads DSGVTQTPKHLITATGQRVTLRCSPRSGDLSVYWYQQSLDQGLQFLIQYYNGEERAKGNILERFSAQQFPDLHSELNLSSLELGDSALYFCASSVGIAGSTDTQYFGPGTRLTVL.

J is TRBJ2-3 and V is TRBV10-3; TRBD1 agrees at 11 bases. Germline CDR1 is ENHRY and CDR2 is SYGVKD. J lost 6 bases, V lost 10 bases, and 12 bases had no gene match. The CDR3 consists of 15 residues. DNA of the CDR3: TGTGCCACCCATACCGGGACAGGGGGTGTGGATACGCAGTATTTT. It translates to CATHTGTGGVDTQYF.

This chain links TRBV5-4 with TRBJ2-1, with TRBD1 identical over 9 bases. Unmatched junction bases numbered 8, after V lost 3 bases and J lost 1 base. Germline V lookup: CDR1 SGHNT, CDR2 YYREEE (reference sequence). The CDR3 is 17 residues long. Here the CDR3 DNA reads TGTGCCAGCAGCTCCGGGACAGGGAGTAGGTCCTACAATGAGCAGTTCTTC. This sequence encodes CASSSGTGSRSYNEQFF. Complete variable domain (other parts from reference TRBV5-4 and TRBJ2-1): ETGVTQSPTHLIKTRGQQVTLRCSSQSGHNTVSWYQQALGQGPQFIFQYYREEENGRGNFPPRFSGLQFPNYSSELNVNALELDDSALYLCASSSGTGSRSYNEQFFGPGTRLTVL.

The chain uses TRBV3-1 (or the pseudogene TRBV3-2) and TRBJ1-4; D unclear. Germline V gene data show CDR1 as LGHDT and CDR2 as YNNKEL (reference sequence). V was trimmed by 1 base and J by 10 bases, leaving 4 bases between them. There are 11 residues in the CDR3. CDR3 coding DNA: TGTGCCAGCAGCCAAGCAGGAAAACTGTTTTTT. Its translation is CASSQAGKLFF.

The genes are TRBV9 and TRBJ2-1; tentative D call: TRBD2 (7 bases). Trimming stripped 2 bases from V and 6 bases from J, with 9 bases between. Germline V gives CDR1 SGDLS, CDR2 YYNGEE. The CDR3 is 13 amino acids. The CDR3, as DNA: TGTGCCAGCAGCGTCGGGGGGCGCAATGAGCAGTTCTTC. It yields the protein CASSVGGRNEQFF.

As regards this clone: The sample has other DNA sequences that encode this CDR3 too. The chain links TRBV18 to TRBJ2-1, with 8 bases that match TRBD1. Unmatched junction bases numbered 9, after V lost 4 bases and J lost 7 bases. Germline CDR1 is KGHSH and CDR2 is LQKENI. This CDR3 region has 15 residues. The CDR3: CASSRRQGFENEQFF. The CDR3 DNA reads as TGTGCCAGCTCACGACGACAGGGGTTCGAGAATGAGCAGTTCTTC.

This sequence joins TRBV4-1 and TRBJ1-2, with 7 bases aligning to TRBD1. CDR3 length: 18 amino acids. CDR1 and CDR2 (germline): MGHRA, YSYEKL. J was trimmed by 5 bases and V by 2 bases; bases with no gene match: 17. Here the CDR3 reads CASSQQGGDSSGGYGYTF. CDR3 in DNA: TGCGCCAGCAGCCAACAAGGGGGCGACTCATCTGGGGGTTATGGCTACACCTTC.

The CDR3 protein is CASRLETDTQYF. The CDR3 coding sequence is TGTGCCAGCAGACTAGAAACAGATACGCAGTATTTT. V is TRBV2 and J is TRBJ2-3; D possibly corresponds to TRBD2 (5 bases). CDR1 is SNHLY and CDR2 is FYNNEI in the germline V gene. Deletions cut 6 bases from V and 3 bases from J, with 7 bases between. This CDR3 has 12 residues.

The V call is TRBV7-2, the J call TRBJ2-7, with 10 bases identical to TRBD2. V gave up 5 bases and J gave up 2 bases; unmatched junction bases: 6. There are 15 residues in the CDR3. Germline loops: CDR1 SGHTA, CDR2 FQGNSA. CDR3 region: CASSLGTSEPYEQYF. CDR3 coding DNA: TGTGCCAGCAGCCTCGGGACTAGCGAGCCCTACGAGCAGTACTTC.

The rearrangement links TRBV5-1 to TRBJ2-1, with a possible D match to TRBD2 (6 bases). The germline CDR1 and CDR2 sequences are SGHRS and YFSETQ. The CDR3 contains 13 residues. The V end lost 4 bases, the J end lost 6 bases, and 11 bases lay between the germline ends. CDR3 DNA: TGCGCCAGCAGCCCGGAGGGAGTCAATGAGCAGTTCTTC. Its translation is CASSPEGVNEQFF.

The V gene is TRBV6-1, the J gene TRBJ1-2; 9 nucleotides line up with TRBD1. Losses at the gene ends were 0 bases for V and 10 bases for J; bases not matched to a gene: 9. CDR1 and CDR2 from the germline V gene are MNHNS and SASEGT. The CDR3 is 15 residues long. The CDR3 sequence is CASSEAGTGFLDYTF. The CDR3 DNA follows: TGTGCCAGCAGTGAAGCTGGGACAGGGTTCCTTGACTACACCTTC.

The CDR3 DNA reads TGTGCCAGCAGCCCCCATCAGGGGGCCACCTACGAGCAGTACTTC. Translating it yields CASSPHQGATYEQYF. The chain links TRBV7-2 to TRBJ2-7, with 8 bases identical to TRBD1. Germline CDR1 is SGHTA and CDR2 is FQGNSA. V dropped 5 bases and J dropped 2; count of bases not matched to a gene: 8. This CDR3 is 15 amino acids long.

The chain recombines TRBV4-1 with TRBJ2-3; 10 bases are shared with TRBD2. CDR1 is MGHRA, CDR2 YSYEKL, per germline. The CDR3 is 16 residues long. V was clipped by 3 bases and J by 3 bases; unmatched bases: 6. Here the CDR3 DNA reads TGCGCCAGCAGCCAGAAACTAGCGGGGCTTACAGATACGCAGTATTTT. This codes for CASSQKLAGLTDTQYF.

This sequence joins TRBV7-6 and TRBJ1-1; weak D call: TRBD1 (5 bases). V lost 0 bases to trimming and J lost 4 bases, with 9 bases between them. The CDR3 is made up of 14 amino acids. Germline assignment: CDR1 SGHVS and CDR2 FNYEAQ. The CDR3 DNA follows: TGTGCCAGCAGCTTAGCGCCAGGGCCCACTGAAGCTTTCTTT. Translation: CASSLAPGPTEAFF.

The rearrangement links TRBV10-3 to TRBJ2-3; perhaps TRBD1 as D (6 bases). This CDR3 has 14 residues. V lost 10 bases and J 3 bases, leaving 17 bases between the germline ends. Looked up from germline, CDR1 is ENHRY and CDR2 is SYGVKD. The CDR3 loop reads CATHTGMTTDTQYF. CDR3 in DNA: TGTGCCACTCATACAGGGATGACGACAGATACGCAGTATTTT.

The V and J genes are TRBV5-8 and TRBJ2-3, with no clear D. The germline V and J ends were trimmed by 7 bases and 6 bases, with 9 bases remaining between them. Germline V gene lookup returns CDR1 SGHTS and CDR2 YDEGEE. The CDR3 loop spans 11 amino acids. CDR3 sequence: CASGRGDTQYF. The CDR3 region has the DNA TGTGCCAGCGGGCGTGGCGATACGCAGTATTTT. Full variable domain (outside the CDR3, taken from reference TRBV5-8 and TRBJ2-3): EAGVTQSPTHLIKTRGQQATLRCSPISGHTSVYWYQQALGLGLQFLLWYDEGEERNRGNFPPRFSGRQFPNYSSELNVNALELEDSALYLCASGRGDTQYFGPGTRLTVL.

The V call is TRBV7-8, the J call TRBJ2-5; the match to TRBD2 covers 11 bases. V was clipped by 2 bases and J by 1 base; unmatched bases: 3. Per the germline V gene, CDR1 is SGHVS and CDR2 is FQNEAQ. This CDR3 is 16 amino acids long. CDR3 sequence: CASSLLLAGVQETQYF. DNA for the CDR3: TGTGCCAGCAGCTTATTACTAGCGGGGGTCCAAGAGACCCAGTACTTC.

In this sample, this clone turned up once. This sequence joins TRBV6-2 or TRBV6-3 and TRBJ2-1, with TRBD2 matching over 11 bases. This CDR3 is 17 amino acids long. Germline trimming cut 1 base from V and 3 bases from J; bases unmatched to any gene: 5. CDR1 MNHEY and CDR2 SVGEGT come from the germline V gene. The CDR3 sequence: CASSYYPLAGDYNEQFF. In nucleotides, the CDR3 is TGTGCCAGCAGTTACTACCCACTAGCGGGGGACTACAATGAGCAGTTCTTC.

This chain joins TRBV3-1 (or the pseudogene TRBV3-2) and TRBJ2-4; 9 positions agree with TRBD1. V shed 4 bases and J 4 bases; nucleotides not matched to a gene: 5. This CDR3 has 15 residues. Germline V gives CDR1 LGHDT, CDR2 YNNKEL (reference sequence). In nucleotides, the CDR3 is TGTGCCAGCAGCCTCGTGACAGGGGGGAAAAACATTCAGTACTTC. As protein: CASSLVTGGKNIQYF.

This chain links TRBV9 with TRBJ1-3; TRBD1 is a possible D gene (5 bases). The ends were cut back, 0 bases at V and 4 bases at J, with 14 bases in the middle. CDR1 and CDR2 from the germline V gene are SGDLS and YYNGEE. The CDR3 runs to 16 residues. The CDR3 here is CASSVAGGGRGNTIYF. The CDR3 DNA reads as TGTGCCAGCAGCGTAGCTGGGGGGGGGAGAGGAAACACCATATATTTT.

The chain is built from TRBV7-3 and TRBJ2-5, with 8 nucleotides matching TRBD2. The ends lost 5 bases at V and 5 bases at J; junction bases unmatched: 10. In germline, CDR1 is SGHTA, CDR2 FQGTGA. There are 15 residues in the CDR3. The CDR3 DNA follows: TGTGCCAGCAGCCGCCGGGGGGGCCCGACGGAGACCCAGTACTTC. It yields the protein CASSRRGGPTETQYF.